The present T cell receptor (beta chain) was sequenced within a study of blood T cells in healthy people across ages (dated by TCRdb to between 2014 and 2017). For the study in its entirety: In model experiments, roughly one uniquely barcoded TCR beta cDNA molecule per two T cells was captured by template switching. For two donors (one aged 18 to 29 and one aged 80 or older), the study analyzed two additional independent replicas of 1 million unique cDNA reads from the same blood draw. The study measured age-related changes in TCR beta repertoire diversity using deep sequencing normalized with unique cDNA molecular identifiers. Donors were grouped into four age groups: young (average roughly 15 years), middle-aged (39), aged (62) and long-lived (less than 85). To avoid experimental bias, donors of different ages were distributed randomly across sequencing lanes. What the research found in general, with its limitations: The CMV infection status of donors was not known, potentially confounding age-related changes in expanded clonotypes. As age increased, observed TCR beta diversity per million T cells dropped in a roughly linear way, and a significant reduction was already evident by age 40. Since profiling was done on bulk unsorted PBMCs, naive and antigen-experienced compartments could not be conclusively compared. A strong correlation was found between observed TCR beta diversity and the percentage of naive T cells measured by flow cytometry. Estimates of total diversity based on one million sequenced T cells were regarded as lower bounds and as underestimates. Compared with the aged group, more naive CD4+ T cells, fewer expanded clones and increased TCR diversity were shown by the long-lived group, suggesting age selection.

Including the terminal cysteine and phenylalanine, the CDR3 comprises 16 residues. The read is trimmed to its CDR3 DNA, 48 bases read in frame from base 1. For this chain, trimming is 5 bases at the V end and 0 bases at the J end, and the number of junction bases without a gene match is 7. The donors were roughly 39 Caucasian individuals from Russia, aged roughly 6 to 100 years, who were systemically healthy. Each donor gave 9 to 10 milliliters of peripheral blood, collected into EDTA-treated Vacutainer tubes. PBMCs were isolated by Ficoll-Paque density-gradient centrifugation, with at least 6 million obtained per sample. Total RNA was extracted from PBMCs with Trizol reagent, with at least 5.5 micrograms obtained per sample. For every donor, an aliquot of PBMCs went through flow cytometry to measure the percentages of naive CD45RAhigh/CD27high T cells. To prepare the library, 5' RACE was applied. Instrument on record: Illumina HiSeq 2500. The second PCR ran for about 6 to 11 cycles and used a J-beta primer mix along with a sample-barcoded 5' primer. Each TCR beta cDNA molecule received a unique molecular identifier from a template-switch 5' adaptor carrying 12 random nucleotides. Each sample yielded at least 3 million CDR3-containing paired-end reads. The Mint cDNA synthesis kit, primed by a TRBC-specific oligonucleotide, was used to synthesize first-strand cDNA from all RNA. Following uracil-DNA glycosylase treatment, a first 18-cycle PCR with universal primers M1SS and BC2_uni_R was performed on all cDNA. The study's own analysis went as follows. For normalization, 1 million high-quality reads were randomly selected from each sample, with every read carrying a distinct molecular identifier. Instead of being binned into consensus sequences, reads that shared molecular identifiers were thrown out. MiTCR, with a Q25 quality threshold and the strictest error-elimination algorithm, was used for CDR3 identification, clonotype clustering and error correction. A nonparametric unseen species model with Euler transformation was used to estimate lower-bound total TCR beta diversity. TCRdb reprocessing: public reads trimmed at Q25 with fastp, clones called with MiXCR, in-frame beta chains kept. Merged by CDR3 protein, the rows form single entries marked with the most common genes and DNA. The V and J calls reflect TCRdb's pipeline rather than the authors' work. The sample data list 1.5 million to 2 million distinct CDR3 sequences, and around half of these were observed just once. The ten largest clones take up less than 2.5% of the sample.

A single count supports this clonotype. Its antigen target is currently unknown. Base quality data are lacking; no much larger clone is found one base away. The TCR originated in a woman between 35 and 50 years old in good health. The sequenced sample consisted of blood. The chain uses TRBV12-3 or TRBV12-4 and TRBJ1-2; 9 central nucleotides agree with TRBD1. The CDR3: CASSRHRGRTNYGYTF. The sequenced DNA is TGTGCCAGCAGTCGACACAGGGGGCGTACTAACTATGGCTACACCTTC.